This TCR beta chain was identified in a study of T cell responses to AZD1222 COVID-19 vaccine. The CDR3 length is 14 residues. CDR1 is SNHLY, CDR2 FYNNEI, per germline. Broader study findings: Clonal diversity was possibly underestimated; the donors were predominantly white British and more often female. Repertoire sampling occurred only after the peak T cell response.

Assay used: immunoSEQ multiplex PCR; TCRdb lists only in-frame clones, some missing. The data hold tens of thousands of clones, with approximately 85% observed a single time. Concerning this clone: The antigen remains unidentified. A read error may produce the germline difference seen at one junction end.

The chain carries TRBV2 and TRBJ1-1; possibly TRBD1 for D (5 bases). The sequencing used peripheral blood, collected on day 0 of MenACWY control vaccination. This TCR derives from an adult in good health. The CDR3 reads CASREVGEVRRAFF. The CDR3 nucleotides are TGTGCCAGCAGAGAAGTGGGGGAAGTTCGAAGGGCTTTCTTT.